The 25 T cell receptor beta chains presented below share a single source sample, sequenced in a study of cytomegalovirus exposure and HLA in healthy donors. With 60 Vbeta and 13 Jbeta primers, the PCR was carried out. Sequenced by immunoSEQ multiplex PCR; TCRdb stores in-frame clones only, minus some. The sample consists of about 200,000 clones, around 77% of them appearing once. Sequenced: PBMCs. The receptors were gathered from a woman aged 25 to 45 in good health and CMV-seronegative.

In the case of this clone: This sample includes further DNA sequences coding for the same CDR3. The chain has TRBV19 and TRBJ1-5; unclear D gene. The CDR3 has 16 amino acids. Trimming left V 1 base short and J 0 bases short, with 10 bases between. The germline V gene has CDR1 LNHDA and CDR2 SQIVND (reference sequence). The CDR3 sequence: CASSIVGGYSNQPQHF. The DNA for the CDR3 is TGTGCCAGTAGTATAGTAGGAGGTTATAGCAATCAGCCCCAGCATTTT.

The rearrangement links TRBV5-1 to TRBJ1-1, with D unresolved. Trimming took 2 bases from V and 4 from J, leaving 12 bases between them. The CDR3 loop spans 14 amino acids. Germline V gives CDR1 SGHRS, CDR2 YFSETQ. CDR3 bases: TGCGCCAGCAGCTTTCGAGATGCGGTCACTGAAGCTTTCTTT. Encoded protein: CASSFRDAVTEAFF. The full variable domain, rest sourced from reference TRBV5-1 and TRBJ1-1, is KAGVTQTPRYLIKTRGQQVTLSCSPISGHRSVSWYQQTPGQGLQFLFEYFSETQRNKGNFPGRFSGRQFSNSRSEMNVSTLELGDSALYLCASSFRDAVTEAFFGQGTRLTVV.

This clone was detected only a few times. V usage is TRBV12-5 and J usage is TRBJ1-1, with 7 positions matching TRBD1. In germline, CDR1 is LGHNT, CDR2 FRNRAP. The length of the CDR3 is 16 residues. The V and J ends lost 4 bases and 4 bases, in that order; junction bases with no gene match: 12. CDR3 DNA: TGTGCTAGTGGTTGGGACAGTTACTATCGAGGCACTGAAGCTTTCTTT. This codes for CASGWDSYYRGTEAFF.

The CDR3 DNA reads as TGTGCCAGCAGTTTACGGGACAATGAGCAGTTCTTC. This codes for CASSLRDNEQFF. J is TRBJ2-1 and V is TRBV27, with D uncertain. The CDR3 is made up of 12 amino acids. The V and J ends lost 2 bases and 5 bases respectively, with 4 bases between them. Germline V lookup: CDR1 MNHEY, CDR2 SMNVEV (reference sequence).

The chain joins TRBV15 to TRBJ1-2; 7 bases match TRBD1. This CDR3 spans 16 amino acids. Per germline, CDR1 LNHNV and CDR2 YYDKDF (reference sequence). V dropped 3 bases and J dropped 0; count of bases not matched to a gene: 7. In DNA form, the CDR3 reads TGTGCCACCAGCAGGGCAAGGGGGCTTACTAACTATGGCTACACCTTC. This encodes CATSRARGLTNYGYTF. Full variable domain (remainder filled in from reference TRBV15 and TRBJ1-2): DAMVIQNPRYQVTQFGKPVTLSCSQTLNHNVMYWYQQKSSQAPKLLFHYYDKDFNNEADTPDNFQSRRPNTSFCFLDIRSPGLGDTAMYLCATSRARGLTNYGYTFGSGTRLTVV.

This chain joins TRBV27 and TRBJ2-1; 13 bases line up with TRBD2. CDR3 size: 15 residues. The V segment lost 8 bases and the J segment 9 bases; nucleotides outside the gene matches: 10. Germline V gives CDR1 MNHEY, CDR2 SMNVEV (reference sequence). This chain's CDR3 is CASDARTSGSFEQFF. The CDR3 bases are TGTGCCAGCGACGCGCGGACTAGCGGGAGCTTTGAGCAGTTCTTC.

The rearrangement uses TRBV4-2 and TRBJ1-2; 9 bases are a match to TRBD1. The CDR3 length is 14 residues. Germline CDR1 LGHNA, CDR2 YNFKEQ. Unmatched junction bases numbered 3, after V lost 0 bases and J lost 7 bases. DNA for the CDR3: TGTGCCAGCAGCCAAGAAACAGGGGGCCGTGGCTACACCTTC. Its protein product is CASSQETGGRGYTF.

Of note for this clone: This sample includes further DNA sequences coding for the same CDR3. This chain joins TRBV5-1 and TRBJ1-5, with 8 bases aligning to TRBD1. Germline-derived CDR1 and CDR2 are SGHRS and YFSETQ. The V gene end was trimmed by 0 bases and the J gene end by 6 bases; junction bases not matched to a gene: 2. This CDR3 has 14 residues. The CDR3 DNA reads as TGCGCCAGCAGCTTGGGGGACAGGTCTCAGCCCCAGCATTTT. It is translated as CASSLGDRSQPQHF.

The V gene is TRBV28, the J gene TRBJ2-1; D might be TRBD1 (6 bases). CDR3 length: 18 residues. Trimming cost V 3 bases and J 3 bases, with 21 bases left between them. The germline gives CDR1 MDHEN, CDR2 SYDVKM. The CDR3 sequence: CASSFGRGSPFLYNEQFF. The CDR3, as DNA: TGTGCCAGCAGTTTTGGCAGGGGAAGCCCTTTTCTCTACAATGAGCAGTTCTTC.

Note on this clone: Sequence at one end of the junction differs from germline and may be a read error. Here the CDR3 reads CASGQDRQGNSGYTF. The CDR3 DNA sequence: TGTGCCAGCGGCCAAGATCGACAGGGCAATTCCGGCTACACCTTC. V is TRBV4-2 and J is TRBJ1-2; 7 nucleotides line up with TRBD1. The germline gives CDR1 LGHNA, CDR2 YNFKEQ. The CDR3 loop spans 15 amino acids.

The rearrangement links TRBV6-5 to TRBJ1-1; 7 nucleotides align to TRBD1. The V gene end was trimmed by 6 bases and the J gene end by 5 bases; junction bases not matched to a gene: 9. The germline gives CDR1 MNHEY, CDR2 SVGAGI. The CDR3 spans 14 residues. The CDR3 DNA reads as TGTGCCAGCAGAACCACAGGGGCAGGGACTGAAGCTTTCTTT. It yields the protein CASRTTGAGTEAFF.

The chain combines TRBV18 with TRBJ2-7, with TRBD2 matching 14 bases. The CDR3 sequence is 18 residues long. From germline, CDR1 is KGHSH and CDR2 LQKENI. The V gene end was trimmed by 6 bases and the J gene end by 7 bases; junction bases not matched to a gene: 17. The CDR3 DNA sequence: TGTGCCAGCTCCCTATTACGACCGGGACTAGCGGGAGTAGGGGAGCAGTACTTC. This gives the protein CASSLLRPGLAGVGEQYF.

This clone was seen more than once but under ten times. The V gene is TRBV19, the J gene TRBJ1-5; D unresolved. Germline V lookup: CDR1 LNHDA, CDR2 SQIVND (reference sequence). The V and J ends lost 4 bases and 0 bases respectively, with 16 bases between them. CDR3 length: 17 residues. CDR3 residues: CASSRQVRAYSNQPQHF. CDR3 nucleotide sequence: TGTGCCAGTAGTAGGCAGGTGCGCGCCTATAGCAATCAGCCCCAGCATTTT.

This chain links TRBV4-2 with TRBJ2-1; a possible D gene is TRBD2 (6 bases). Trimming took 1 base from V and 2 from J, leaving 12 bases between them. The length of the CDR3 is 16 residues. CDR1 is LGHNA and CDR2 is YNFKEQ in the germline V gene. CDR3 in DNA: TGTGCCAGCAGCCAAGCGGGCGGGGCCGCCTACAATGAGCAGTTCTTC. It specifies CASSQAGGAAYNEQFF.

The chain joins TRBV5-1 to TRBJ1-4; D gene ambiguous. V was cut by 0 bases and J by 0 bases, with 9 bases left in between. The germline V gene has CDR1 SGHRS and CDR2 YFSETQ. The CDR3 runs to 16 residues. DNA for the CDR3: TGCGCCAGCAGCTTGGCTTCCCCTACAACTAATGAAAAACTGTTTTTT. Translation: CASSLASPTTNEKLFF.

The chain couples TRBV6-5 to TRBJ2-4; 9 positions agree with TRBD2. Germline-derived CDR1 and CDR2 are MNHEY and SVGAGI. The CDR3 extends over 14 amino acids. With 6 bases clipped from V and 7 bases from J, the junction kept 7 bases outside the gene matches. CDR3 loop: CASRRREGRNIQYF. The CDR3 nucleotides read TGTGCCAGCAGACGGCGGGAGGGCCGGAACATTCAGTACTTC.

This clone was seen only a few times. V and J are TRBV7-8 and TRBJ2-2; 10 positions match TRBD1. This CDR3 has 16 amino acids. The trim removed 3 bases at V and 4 bases at J, leaving 5 bases unmatched. Germline V lookup: CDR1 SGHVS, CDR2 FQNEAQ. Here the CDR3 reads CASSFRRTGGTGELFF. The DNA for the CDR3 is TGTGCCAGCAGCTTTAGACGGACAGGGGGCACCGGGGAGCTGTTTTTT. Based on the CDR3 plus reference TRBV7-8 and TRBJ2-2, the full variable domain is GAGVSQSPRYKVAKRGQDVALRCDPISGHVSLFWYQQALGQGPEFLTYFQNEAQLDKSGLPSDRFFAERPEGSVSTLKIQRTQQEDSAVYLCASSFRRTGGTGELFFGEGSRLTVL.

The chain links TRBV5-8 to TRBJ2-1, with D maybe TRBD1 (6 bases). CDR1 is SGHTS, CDR2 YDEGEE, per germline. The CDR3 sequence is 15 residues long. Deletions cut 0 bases from V and 2 bases from J, with 9 bases between. The CDR3 region has the DNA TGTGCCAGCAGCTTGGGGGACACCACCTACAATGAGCAGTTCTTC. This translates into CASSLGDTTYNEQFF.

The chain has TRBV30 and TRBJ1-2; 8 nucleotides agree with TRBD1. V shed 2 bases and J 4 bases; nucleotides not matched to a gene: 9. The germline CDR1 and CDR2 sequences are GTSNPN and SVGIG (reference sequence). The CDR3 loop spans 15 amino acids. This CDR3 reads CAWSPRDRRTYGYTF. As DNA, the CDR3 is TGTGCCTGGAGTCCAAGGGACAGGAGAACCTATGGCTACACCTTC.

The chain carries TRBV7-9 and TRBJ1-2, with 8 bases lining up with TRBD1. The germline CDR1 and CDR2 sequences are SEHNR and FQNEAQ (reference sequence). Unmatched junction bases numbered 7, after V lost 5 bases and J lost 8 bases. CDR3 size: 13 residues. The CDR3 DNA reads TGTGCCAGCAGCATTATTGACAGGGGCGGCTACACCTTC. This codes for CASSIIDRGGYTF.

V gene TRBV30 combines with J gene TRBJ2-7, with 11 bases that match TRBD2. After removal of 3 bases from V and 6 bases from J, the junction contained 7 bases not matched to a gene. This CDR3 spans 14 amino acids. Germline V gene data show CDR1 as GTSNPN and CDR2 as SVGIG (reference sequence). The DNA for the CDR3 is TGTGCCTGGAGGACCCTAGCGGGGGGAGGCGAGCAGTACTTC. It encodes CAWRTLAGGGEQYF.

The chain links TRBV10-3 to TRBJ1-1; possibly TRBD1 for D (6 bases). This CDR3 spans 14 amino acids. Trimming stripped 6 bases from V and 3 bases from J, with 14 bases between. The V gene's germline CDR1 is ENHRY and CDR2 SYGVKD. This CDR3 is CAIRGTGHYTEAFF. For the CDR3, the DNA is TGTGCCATCAGAGGGACGGGACACTACACTGAAGCTTTCTTT.

For this clone: Germline is not matched at one junction end, which may reflect a read error. This sequence joins TRBV7-9 and TRBJ1-2; D perhaps matches TRBD1 (6 bases). The CDR3 contains 13 residues. From germline, CDR1 is SEHNR and CDR2 FQNEAQ (reference sequence). CDR3 coding DNA: TGTTCCAGCAGCTTACGGACAGTCTATGGCTACACCTTC. Protein product: CSSSLRTVYGYTF.

The sample holds a few counts of this clone. The chain joins TRBV4-1 to TRBJ1-5, with D unresolved. The germline V and J ends were trimmed by 6 bases and 3 bases, with 18 bases remaining between them. Germline CDR1 MGHRA, CDR2 YSYEKL. The CDR3 extends over 16 amino acids. CDR3 residues: CASSHGPGRFNQPQHF. The CDR3, as DNA: TGCGCCAGCAGTCATGGACCGGGGAGGTTCAATCAGCCCCAGCATTTT.

This clone was counted a few times. This sequence joins TRBV5-1 and TRBJ1-1, with D perhaps TRBD1 (6 bases). V lost 2 bases to trimming and J lost 6 bases, with 20 bases between them. The CDR3 spans 16 residues. Germline V gene lookup returns CDR1 SGHRS and CDR2 YFSETQ. DNA of the CDR3: TGCGCCAGCAGCTTAATACAGGGTGAGGGGGTAGCTGAAGCTTTCTTT. This gives the protein CASSLIQGEGVAEAFF.